Below, 6 T cell receptor beta chains from the same sample are listed, as sequenced in a study of monozygotic twins with inflammatory bowel disease. TCRdb reprocessed the 5' RACE reads and stores each CDR3 protein as one record, lacking DNA. This table lists some 99,000 distinct CDR3 sequences. What was sequenced was blood. The receptors were gathered from a human donor with ulcerative colitis or Crohn's disease, or a healthy co-twin of an affected twin (not recorded which).

The chain uses TRBV6-1 and TRBJ2-2; no DNA is available, so the TRBD1 call from TCRdb remains unchecked. This CDR3 contains 16 residues. CDR1 is MNHNS, CDR2 SASEGT, per germline. CDR3 sequence reads: CASSESGGENTGELFF.

This chain joins TRBV18 and TRBJ2-3. Per the germline V gene, CDR1 is KGHSH and CDR2 is LQKENI. This CDR3 is 15 amino acids long. This chain's CDR3 is CASSLRTRSTDTQYF.

The rearrangement links TRBV5-1 to TRBJ1-2. Germline CDR1 reads SGHRS; CDR2 reads YFSETQ. The length of the CDR3 is 14 residues. This CDR3 is CASSLEWRDGGYTF.

CDR3 amino acids: CASSPRQGSNNSPLHF. The gene calls are TRBV3-1 and TRBJ1-6; TCRdb's D gene call, TRBD1, goes unchecked for lack of DNA. Looked up from germline, CDR1 is LGHDT and CDR2 is YNNKEL (reference sequence). The CDR3 contains 16 residues.

V usage is TRBV12-5 and J usage is TRBJ1-5; TCRdb picks TRBD1, but there is no DNA to check that call. CDR3 length: 15 amino acids. The germline gives CDR1 LGHNT, CDR2 FRNRAP. The CDR3 sequence is CASGPPGDSRQPQHF.

CDR3 sequence reads: CASSEGQDRPNQPQHF. The chain couples TRBV2 to TRBJ1-5; TCRdb's D gene call, TRBD1, goes unchecked for lack of DNA. Per the germline V gene, CDR1 is SNHLY and CDR2 is FYNNEI. The CDR3 is 16 residues long.